This T cell receptor beta chain derives from a study of control samples from healthy donors and cancer patients. Deletions cut 4 bases from V and 0 bases from J, with 13 bases between. Germline V gives CDR1 MNHEY, CDR2 SVGAGI. This CDR3 is built from 16 residues. The repertoire was sequenced with immunoSEQ multiplex PCR; TCRdb's copy has only in-frame clones and lacks some. The sample lists more than 75,000 clones, over 85% occurring once. The chain joins TRBV6-5 to TRBJ1-3; D is unresolved. The TCR originated in a man in his fifties in good health. Source material: blood. CDR3 sequence: CASSLVGGSSGNTIYF. CDR3 bases: TGTGCCAGCAGTTTAGTTGGCGGGAGCTCTGGAAACACCATATATTTT.